Following are 21 T cell receptor beta chains from one sample sequenced in a study of spatial heterogeneity in lung cancer. TCRdb re-analysed the 5' RACE reads in MiXCR, keeping a single row per CDR3 protein. The data show 50,000 or so distinct CDR3 sequences, 7.6% seen once. Time point of the sample: sample taken at primary tumor resection. Tumor, nontumor lung or frozen PBMC supplied whole RNA, sequenced without sorting. Sequencing used PBMCs, obtained at surgery. All receptors derive from a female donor with early-stage non-small cell lung cancer.

DNA for the CDR3: TGCGCCAGCAGCCAAGAGTCCGGGACAGCCGCGGGCGGCTACACCTTC. It is translated as CASSQESGTAAGGYTF. The genes are TRBV4-3 and TRBJ1-2; 7 bases are a match to TRBD1. V was clipped by 0 bases and J by 8 bases; unmatched bases: 12. The CDR3 has 16 residues. From germline, CDR1 is LGHNA and CDR2 YSLEER.

The V call is TRBV20-1, the J call TRBJ2-1, with TRBD1 matching over 7 bases. V shed 5 bases and J 10 bases; nucleotides not matched to a gene: 2. Looked up from germline, CDR1 is DFQATT and CDR2 is SNEGSKA (reference sequence). The CDR3 loop spans 10 amino acids. DNA of the CDR3: TGCAGTGCTGCGACAGGGGAGCAGTTCTTC. Its protein product is CSAATGEQFF.

This chain uses TRBV28 with TRBJ2-5; D gene ambiguous. Germline CDR1 and CDR2: MDHEN and SYDVKM. Trimming stripped 3 bases from V and 1 base from J, with 12 bases between. The CDR3 has 15 residues. CDR3 region: CASSFIRLSQETQYF. In nucleotides, the CDR3 is TGTGCCAGCAGTTTTATCCGCTTATCCCAAGAGACCCAGTACTTC.

The sample holds many counts of this clonotype. This chain links TRBV10-1 with TRBJ1-1; a weak D match, TRBD1 (5 bases). Germline V lookup: CDR1 WNHNN, CDR2 SYGVQD (reference sequence). This CDR3 region has 13 residues. With 8 bases removed from V and 0 bases from J, the gap between germline ends came to 10 bases. The CDR3 DNA follows: TGCGCCAGCCGTCGGGGGATGAACACTGAAGCTTTCTTT. It is translated as CASRRGMNTEAFF.

The chain joins TRBV2 to TRBJ2-7; 8 nucleotides agree with TRBD2. Germline V gene data show CDR1 as SNHLY and CDR2 as FYNNEI. This CDR3 region has 16 residues. Unmatched junction bases numbered 10, after V lost 4 bases and J lost 2 bases. CDR3 nucleotide sequence: TGTGCCAGCAGTGCTGAGGCGGGGGGTATCCCCTACGAGCAGTACTTC. This encodes CASSAEAGGIPYEQYF.

This clonotype was seen only a few times. V is TRBV7-2 and J is TRBJ2-2; 7 bases match TRBD2. In germline, CDR1 is SGHTA, CDR2 FQGNSA. The CDR3 has 16 residues. Unmatched junction bases numbered 12, after V lost 5 bases and J lost 6 bases. The DNA of the CDR3 is TGTGCCAGCAGCCAAGCTTTTGGGGGGGTGCCCGGGGAGCTGTTTTTT. Amino acids: CASSQAFGGVPGELFF. Drawing the rest from reference TRBV7-2 and TRBJ2-2, the complete variable domain is GAGVSQSPSNKVTEKGKDVELRCDPISGHTALYWYRQSLGQGLEFLIYFQGNSAPDKSGLPSDRFSAERTGGSVSTLTIQRTQQEDSAVYLCASSQAFGGVPGELFFGEGSRLTVL.

This clonotype was counted only a few times. This chain joins TRBV7-9 and TRBJ2-7; D uncertain. The CDR3 has 13 residues. The germline V gene encodes CDR1 SEHNR and CDR2 FQNEAQ (reference sequence). V was clipped by 4 bases and J by 7 bases, with 14 bases between them. CDR3 sequence (DNA): TGTGCCAGCAGCTCGACCCAAACTGGGGAGCAGTACTTC. It is translated as CASSSTQTGEQYF.

The rearrangement uses TRBV19 and TRBJ2-1; TRBD2 agrees at 8 bases. The germline V gene encodes CDR1 LNHDA and CDR2 SQIVND (reference sequence). The CDR3 is 16 residues long. Trimming took 7 bases from V and 0 from J; bases not matched to a gene: 8. In nucleotides, the CDR3 is TGTGCCAGTACGCGCGGGGGGCCGCGCTCCTACAATGAGCAGTTCTTC. As protein: CASTRGGPRSYNEQFF.

This clonotype appeared many times. The chain joins TRBV5-4 to TRBJ2-5; 13 nucleotides agree with TRBD2. The length of the CDR3 is 17 residues. The trim removed 4 bases at V and 2 bases at J, leaving 8 bases unmatched. The V gene's germline CDR1 is SGHNT and CDR2 YYREEE (reference sequence). CDR3 amino acids: CASSQGLAGDSQETQYF. In DNA form, the CDR3 reads TGTGCCAGCAGCCAAGGACTAGCGGGGGACTCACAAGAGACCCAGTACTTC.

This clonotype was counted ten times or more. The genes are TRBV7-2 and TRBJ2-7; tentatively, D is TRBD1 or TRBD2 (5 bases each). Germline V gene lookup returns CDR1 SGHTA and CDR2 FQGNSA. Trimming shortened V by 0 bases and J by 0 bases, and 9 bases separated the two germline ends. The length of the CDR3 is 15 residues. DNA of the CDR3: TGTGCCAGCAGCTTAGCAGCAGGGAGCTCCTACGAGCAGTACTTC. This gives the protein CASSLAAGSSYEQYF.

The table lists this clonotype with many counts. The chain carries TRBV28 and TRBJ2-7, with D unclear. The V and J ends lost 6 bases and 3 bases respectively, with 12 bases between them. This CDR3 is built from 13 residues. The germline V gene encodes CDR1 MDHEN and CDR2 SYDVKM. This CDR3 reads CASSSLPRYEQYF. CDR3 sequence (DNA): TGTGCCAGCAGCTCCCTGCCCCGCTACGAGCAGTACTTC.

This clonotype was recorded at least ten times. The chain employs TRBV20-1 and TRBJ2-3, with 10 bases fitting TRBD2. The CDR3 extends over 16 amino acids. Germline V lookup: CDR1 DFQATT, CDR2 SNEGSKA (reference sequence). Trimming removed 5 bases from V and 1 base from J; junction bases left unmatched: 9. The CDR3 is CSAAIGLAAGTDTQYF. The CDR3 nucleotides read TGCAGTGCTGCTATAGGACTAGCGGCGGGCACAGATACGCAGTATTTT.

The rearrangement links TRBV10-3 to TRBJ1-6, with 7 bases that match TRBD1. Germline lookup yields CDR1 ENHRY and CDR2 SYGVKD. The CDR3 contains 14 residues. V trimming: 2 bases; J trimming: 5 bases; junction bases outside the gene matches: 0. The CDR3 loop is CAISEGTDNSPLHF. CDR3 DNA: TGTGCCATCAGTGAGGGGACAGATAATTCACCCCTCCACTTT.

This clonotype appeared a few times. This chain joins TRBV4-2 and TRBJ2-1; D unresolved. Germline V gene sequence: CDR1 LGHNA, CDR2 YNFKEQ. Trimming shortened V by 0 bases and J by 9 bases, and 12 bases separated the two germline ends. The CDR3 length is 14 residues. The CDR3 DNA reads as TGTGCCAGCAGCCAAGATAGGTTACCGGTTGAGCAGTTCTTC. Its translation is CASSQDRLPVEQFF.

This clonotype was seen many times. The V and J genes are TRBV5-6 and TRBJ1-1, with D possibly TRBD1 on 6 matching bases. Trimming pared 4 bases from V and 7 bases from J, leaving 11 bases between. This CDR3 contains 12 residues. CDR1 is SGHDT, CDR2 YYEEEE, per germline. The CDR3 region has the DNA TGTGCCAGCAGCCTAAAGGACAGTGAAGCTTTCTTT. Its translation: CASSLKDSEAFF.

This clonotype was counted many times. The chain carries TRBV20-1 and TRBJ1-2; 8 nucleotides agree with TRBD1. CDR3 length equals 14 residues. Germline CDR1 is DFQATT and CDR2 is SNEGSKA (reference sequence). Unmatched junction bases numbered 12, after V lost 3 bases and J lost 9 bases. CDR3 coding DNA: TGCAGTGCTAGCCACGGGGGGACAGGTGGAAGCTACACCTTC. It codes for CSASHGGTGGSYTF.

This sequence joins TRBV6-6 and TRBJ2-7, with TRBD1 matching 7 bases. The V gene end was trimmed by 5 bases and the J gene end by 6 bases; junction bases not matched to a gene: 7. Germline V gene data show CDR1 as MNHNY and CDR2 as SVGAGI (reference sequence). The CDR3 is 13 residues long. The DNA for the CDR3 is TGTGCCAGCAGTGACCCGGGACAGCTCGAGCAGTACTTC. This codes for CASSDPGQLEQYF.

V gene TRBV20-1 combines with J gene TRBJ1-6, with D perhaps matching TRBD1 (5 bases). Germline CDR1 and CDR2: DFQATT and SNEGSKA (reference sequence). The CDR3 has 15 residues. Trimming left V 3 bases short and J 0 bases short, with 9 bases between. Here the CDR3 DNA reads TGCAGTGCTAGTCAGGGAGGCTCCTATAATTCACCCCTCCACTTT. This encodes CSASQGGSYNSPLHF.

This clonotype came up a few times. The chain couples TRBV7-9 to TRBJ1-2; no definite D call. The length of the CDR3 is 13 residues. Germline CDR1 is SEHNR and CDR2 is FQNEAQ (reference sequence). Trimming removed 3 bases from V and 3 bases from J, with 8 bases in between. The CDR3 loop is CASSLGLDYGYTF. The CDR3 nucleotides are TGTGCCAGCAGCTTGGGCCTAGACTATGGCTACACCTTC. Together with reference TRBV7-9 and TRBJ1-2, the CDR3 gives the full variable domain: DTGVSQNPRHKITKRGQNVTFRCDPISEHNRLYWYRQTLGQGPEFLTYFQNEAQLEKSRLLSDRFSAERPKGSFSTLEIQRTEQGDSAMYLCASSLGLDYGYTFGSGTRLTVV.

The gene calls are TRBV6-1 and TRBJ2-3; 11 bases line up with TRBD1. The CDR3 length is 16 residues. Unmatched junction bases numbered 4, after V lost 0 bases and J lost 5 bases. Germline CDR1 and CDR2: MNHNS and SASEGT. CDR3 sequence (DNA): TGTGCCAGCAGTGAAGCGGGGACAGGGGGGATAGATACGCAGTATTTT. This sequence encodes CASSEAGTGGIDTQYF.

This clonotype was seen only a few times. The chain couples TRBV4-1 to TRBJ1-3; D is unresolved. The ends were cut back, 4 bases at V and 0 bases at J, with 10 bases in the middle. There are 15 residues in the CDR3. Germline V CDR1 and CDR2: MGHRA, YSYEKL. The CDR3 here is CASSPGRSSGNTIYF. The CDR3 DNA is TGCGCCAGCAGCCCGGGCCGGAGCTCTGGAAACACCATATATTTT.